The present entry profiles one T cell receptor (beta chain) with its context. This clonotype was seen a few times. This receptor's antigen is unknown. This may arise from a read error, as a much more abundant clone is one base away. This entry comes from a study of Graves' ophthalmopathy and Graves' hyperthyroidism (dated by TCRdb to the late 2010s). The study in broad terms: Hyperthyroidism was considered stable if no progression to ophthalmopathy occurred within 18 months of follow-up. To explore V-J signatures that distinguish ophthalmopathy from hyperthyroidism, a discovery set of 100 patients was enrolled, made up of roughly 41 with ophthalmopathy and some 56 with stable hyperthyroidism. T-cell repertoires of thyroid tissue and blood were compared in five or six hyperthyroidism patients. In total, 135 blood samples were TCR-sequenced: some 43 ophthalmopathy, under 85 hyperthyroidism and roughly 17 hyperthyroidism-to-ophthalmopathy patients. For independent validation, a separate cohort was made up of around 18 hyperthyroidism patients plus 17 patients who later progressed from hyperthyroidism to ophthalmopathy. The study used signatures of the TCR beta repertoire to tell Graves' ophthalmopathy apart from Graves' hyperthyroidism and to predict which patients would progress to ophthalmopathy. After sampling, hyperthyroidism patients received methimazole starting at 30 mg daily, and ophthalmopathy patients received high-dose intravenous methylprednisolone. The full study reports these points: In validation, the model predicted ophthalmopathy progression with 55% to 71% sensitivity and approximately 75% specificity; some 13 predicted patients were CT-confirmed with GO in a median of about 6.2 months. In cross-validation, the 13-signature model distinguished ophthalmopathy from stable hyperthyroidism with 87.88% sensitivity and over 81% specificity, while in the test set the corresponding values were approximately 79% and 70%. Most of the expanded thyroid clonotypes with a frequency above 0.001 were also detected in blood, and it was suggested that the thyroid immune response may be reflected by blood repertoires. No statistical method was used to predetermine the sample size, and group allocation was not hidden from the investigators.

For repertoire sequencing, TCR beta CDR3 regions were amplified from RNA transcripts. HTBI primers and the Qiagen OneStep RT-PCR kit were used in a first-round RT-PCR, which was followed by a second-round multiplex PCR, size selection and purification. Libraries were sequenced paired-end with 100 bp reads on an Illumina HiSeq2000. The paper's processing steps were these. SOAPnuke was used for read processing, and reads with adapters, uncalled bases, a mean Phred below 15, or no exact constant-primer or identifier match were discarded. COPE v1.2.5 was used to merge the high-quality paired reads. Clonotypes were defined as unique nucleotide sequences and were aligned to IMGT TRB V, D and J references using MiTCR v1.1. The analysis was limited to V-J combinations with a frequency above 0.0001, which together covered just over 98% of the repertoires. For each V-J combination, a TCR clonal expansion and chaos score was defined as the ratio of F50 clonal expansion to chaos observed in the TCRdist matrix. Features were reduced by Welch's t-statistics and random forest to 10 to 15 V-J combinations, which fed a naive Bayes classifier. The Morisita-Horn index was used to measure how similar the thyroid and blood repertoires were. TCRdb reprocessed the public reads (quality trimming at Q25 with fastp, clone calling with MiXCR) and kept in-frame beta chains. Under each unique CDR3 protein, matching rows form one entry showing the most common genes and DNA. None of the V and J calls come from the authors' own analysis; TCRdb made them. The sample table records roughly 600,000 distinct CDR3 sequences; 39% of these occur just once. The biggest ten clones account for about 4% of the sample.

The hyperthyroidism patients were 18 to 65 years old and newly diagnosed, with a disease duration of less than 2 months. Patients were excluded if they had other autoimmune diseases, uncontrolled infections, pregnancy or lactation. Clinical symptoms, serum thyroxine, TRAb, thyroid ultrasound and orbital computed tomography were used for diagnosis. Trizol reagent was used to extract the total RNA, and its quality was then checked on an Agilent 2100 Bioanalyzer. The CDR3, cysteine through phenylalanine, is 11 amino acids long. Only the CDR3 region is kept as DNA, spanning 33 bases read in frame from base 1. The germline V gene sets CDR1 to MGHDK and CDR2 to SYGVNS. Trimming costs V 3 bases and J 13 bases, and their ends lie 12 bases apart.

The rearranged segments are TRBV25-1 and TRBJ1-1; there is no confident call for the D gene. The material sequenced was peripheral blood or thyroid tissue (not recorded which). The clonotype was recovered from an adult man with Graves' hyperthyroidism. CDR3 loop: CASSESGGVFF. At the DNA level, the sequence is TGTGCCAGCAGTGAGAGCGGTGGAGTTTTCTTT.